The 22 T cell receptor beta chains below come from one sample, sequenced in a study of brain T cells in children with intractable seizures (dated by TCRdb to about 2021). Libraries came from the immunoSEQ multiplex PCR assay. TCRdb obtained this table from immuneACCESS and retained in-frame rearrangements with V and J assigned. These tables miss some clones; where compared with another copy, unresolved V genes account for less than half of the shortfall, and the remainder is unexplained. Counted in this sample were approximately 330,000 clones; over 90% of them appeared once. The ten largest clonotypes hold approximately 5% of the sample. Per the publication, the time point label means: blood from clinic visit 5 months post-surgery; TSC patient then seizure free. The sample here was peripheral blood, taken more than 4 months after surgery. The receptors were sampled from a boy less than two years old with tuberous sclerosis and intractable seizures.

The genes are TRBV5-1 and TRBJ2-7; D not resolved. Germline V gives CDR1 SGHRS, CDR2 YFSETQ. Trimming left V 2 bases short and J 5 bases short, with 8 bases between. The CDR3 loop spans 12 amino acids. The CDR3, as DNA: TGCGCCAGCAGCTTTCGACGGGACGAGCAGTACTTC. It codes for CASSFRRDEQYF. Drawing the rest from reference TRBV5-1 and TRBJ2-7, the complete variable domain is KAGVTQTPRYLIKTRGQQVTLSCSPISGHRSVSWYQQTPGQGLQFLFEYFSETQRNKGNFPGRFSGRQFSNSRSEMNVSTLELGDSALYLCASSFRRDEQYFGPGTRLTVT.

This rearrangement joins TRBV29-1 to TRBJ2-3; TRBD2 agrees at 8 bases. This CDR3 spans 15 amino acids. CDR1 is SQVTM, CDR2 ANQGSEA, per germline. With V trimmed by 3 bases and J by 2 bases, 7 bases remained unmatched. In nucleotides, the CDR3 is TGCAGCGTTGAGCAGCTGACTAGCGACACAGATACGCAGTATTTT. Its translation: CSVEQLTSDTDTQYF.

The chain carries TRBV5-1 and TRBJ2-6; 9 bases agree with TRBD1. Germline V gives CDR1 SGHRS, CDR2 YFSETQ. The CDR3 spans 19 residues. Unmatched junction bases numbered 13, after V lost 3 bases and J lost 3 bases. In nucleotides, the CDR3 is TGCGCCAGCAGCTACGGTAAGGGGACAGGGAAAGGTGGGGCCAACGTCCTGACTTTC. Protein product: CASSYGKGTGKGGANVLTF.

The CDR3 sequence is CASSKGTGGYEQYF. The CDR3 bases are TGTGCCAGCAGCAAAGGGACAGGGGGCTACGAGCAGTACTTC. The J gene is TRBJ2-7, the V gene TRBV21-1; the DNA was not compared with TRBD1, the D call given in the table. TRBV21-1 represents a pseudogene. The length of the CDR3 is 14 residues.

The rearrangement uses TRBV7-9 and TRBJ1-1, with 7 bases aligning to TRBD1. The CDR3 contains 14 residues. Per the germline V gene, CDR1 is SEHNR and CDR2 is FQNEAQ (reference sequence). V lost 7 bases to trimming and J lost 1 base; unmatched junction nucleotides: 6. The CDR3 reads CASITDRANTEAFF. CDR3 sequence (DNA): TGTGCCAGCATCACAGACAGGGCGAACACTGAAGCTTTCTTT.

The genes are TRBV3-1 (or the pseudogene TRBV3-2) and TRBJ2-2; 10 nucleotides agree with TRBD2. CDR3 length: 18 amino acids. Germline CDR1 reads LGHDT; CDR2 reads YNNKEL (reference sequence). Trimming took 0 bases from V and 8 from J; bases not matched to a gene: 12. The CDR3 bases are TGTGCCAGCAGCCAAGATTATGTGCTAGCGGGAGCAGGTGGGGAGCTGTTTTTT. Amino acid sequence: CASSQDYVLAGAGGELFF.

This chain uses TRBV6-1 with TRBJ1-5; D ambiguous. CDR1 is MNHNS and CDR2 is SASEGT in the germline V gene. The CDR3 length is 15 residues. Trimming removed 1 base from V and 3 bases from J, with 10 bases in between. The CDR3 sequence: CASSEVDGFNQPQHF. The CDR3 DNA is TGTGCCAGCAGTGAAGTTGATGGATTCAATCAGCCCCAGCATTTT.

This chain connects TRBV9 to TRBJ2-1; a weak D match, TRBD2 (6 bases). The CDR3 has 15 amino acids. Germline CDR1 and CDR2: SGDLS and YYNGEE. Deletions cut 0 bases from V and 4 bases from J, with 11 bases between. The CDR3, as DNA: TGTGCCAGCAGCGTAGGCGGGGAGACTTACAATGAGCAGTTCTTC. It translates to CASSVGGETYNEQFF.

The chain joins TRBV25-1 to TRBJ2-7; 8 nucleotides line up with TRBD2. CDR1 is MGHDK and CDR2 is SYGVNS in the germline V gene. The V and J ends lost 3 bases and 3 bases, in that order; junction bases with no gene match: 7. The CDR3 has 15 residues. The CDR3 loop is CASSDPGLGVYEQYF. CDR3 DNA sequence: TGTGCCAGCAGTGACCCGGGACTAGGGGTCTACGAGCAGTACTTC.

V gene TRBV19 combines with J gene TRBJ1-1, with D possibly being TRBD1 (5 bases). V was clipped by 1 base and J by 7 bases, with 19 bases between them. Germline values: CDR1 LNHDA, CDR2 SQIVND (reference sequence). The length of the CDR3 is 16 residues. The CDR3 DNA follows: TGTGCCAGTAGTATAGTCCGACCGCTCTCGGGGGTTGAAGCTTTCTTT. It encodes CASSIVRPLSGVEAFF.

The CDR3 sequence is CASSLAGKNTEAFF. As DNA, the CDR3 is TGTGCCAGCAGCTTAGCAGGGAAGAACACTGAAGCTTTCTTT. V and J are TRBV11-2 and TRBJ1-1; a possible D gene is TRBD1 (5 bases). This CDR3 is 14 amino acids long. CDR1 and CDR2 (germline): SGHAT, FQNNGV. Trimming pared 1 base from V and 1 base from J, leaving 7 bases between. Full variable domain (rest looked up from reference TRBV11-2 and TRBJ1-1): EAGVAQSPRYKIIEKRQSVAFWCNPISGHATLYWYQQILGQGPKLLIQFQNNGVVDDSQLPKDRFSAERLKGVDSTLKIQPAKLEDSAVYLCASSLAGKNTEAFFGQGTRLTVV.

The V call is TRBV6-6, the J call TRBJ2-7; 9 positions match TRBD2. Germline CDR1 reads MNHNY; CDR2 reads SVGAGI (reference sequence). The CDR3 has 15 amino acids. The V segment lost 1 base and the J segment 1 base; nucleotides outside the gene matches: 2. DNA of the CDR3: TGTGCCAGCAGTTACTTTGCGGGAGGGTCCTACGAGCAGTACTTC. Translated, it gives CASSYFAGGSYEQYF.

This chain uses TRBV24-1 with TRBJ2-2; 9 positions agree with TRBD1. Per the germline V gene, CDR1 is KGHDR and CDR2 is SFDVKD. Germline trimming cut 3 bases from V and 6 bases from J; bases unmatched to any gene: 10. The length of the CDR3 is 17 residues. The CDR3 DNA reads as TGTGCCACCAGTGATCGCCCGGGACAGGGTAGATCCGGGGAGCTGTTTTTT. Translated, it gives CATSDRPGQGRSGELFF.

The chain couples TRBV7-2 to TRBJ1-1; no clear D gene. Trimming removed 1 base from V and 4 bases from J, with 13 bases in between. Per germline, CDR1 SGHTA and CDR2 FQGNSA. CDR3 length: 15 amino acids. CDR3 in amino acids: CASSLGSPQTTEAFF. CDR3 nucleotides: TGTGCCAGCAGCTTAGGTAGCCCACAAACCACTGAAGCTTTCTTT.

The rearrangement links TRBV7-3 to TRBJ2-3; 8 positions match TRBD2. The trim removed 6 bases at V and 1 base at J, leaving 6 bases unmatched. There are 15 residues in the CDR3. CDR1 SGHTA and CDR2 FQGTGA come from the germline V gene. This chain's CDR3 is CASSPTTSGTDTQYF. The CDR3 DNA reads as TGTGCCAGCAGTCCCACGACTAGCGGCACAGATACGCAGTATTTT.

Written as DNA, the CDR3 is TGTGCCAGCAGTGAATACTTACAGTATTCTATAGAGCAGTACTTC. This sequence encodes CASSEYLQYSIEQYF. The chain recombines TRBV6-1 with TRBJ2-7; D uncertain. CDR1 and CDR2 from the germline V gene are MNHNS and SASEGT. V lost 2 bases and J lost 7, with 18 bases in between. The CDR3 totals 15 residues.

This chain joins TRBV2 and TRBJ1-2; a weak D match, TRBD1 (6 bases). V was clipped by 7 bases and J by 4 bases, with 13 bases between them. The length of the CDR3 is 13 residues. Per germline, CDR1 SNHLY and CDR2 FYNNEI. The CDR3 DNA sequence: TGTGCCAGCAAAACAGGGAGGACCTATGGCTACACCTTC. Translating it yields CASKTGRTYGYTF.

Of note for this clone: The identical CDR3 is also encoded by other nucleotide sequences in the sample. CDR3 loop: CASSRLAGGTTDTQYF. CDR3 coding DNA: TGTGCCAGCAGTCGCTTAGCGGGGGGCACTACAGATACGCAGTATTTT. V gene TRBV14 combines with J gene TRBJ2-3; 10 bases are a match to TRBD2. There are 16 residues in the CDR3. The germline CDR1 and CDR2 sequences are SGHDN and FVKESK. V trimming: 6 bases; J trimming: 3 bases; junction bases outside the gene matches: 9.

The CDR3 spells CASTSFFGGLAEQYF. The CDR3 nucleotides read TGTGCCAGCACCAGTTTCTTCGGGGGTTTGGCCGAGCAGTACTTC. V and J are TRBV6-1 and TRBJ2-7; possible D gene TRBD2, 6 bases. CDR1 is MNHNS, CDR2 SASEGT, per germline. This CDR3 has 15 residues. With 7 bases removed from V and 6 bases from J, the gap between germline ends came to 22 bases.

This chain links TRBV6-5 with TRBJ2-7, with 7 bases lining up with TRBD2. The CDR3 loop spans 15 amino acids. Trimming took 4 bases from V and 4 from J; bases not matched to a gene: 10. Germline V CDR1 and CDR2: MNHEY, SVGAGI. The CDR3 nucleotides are TGTGCCAGCAGTTCAGCCGGGACTAAGCTGTACGAGCAGTACTTC. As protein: CASSSAGTKLYEQYF.

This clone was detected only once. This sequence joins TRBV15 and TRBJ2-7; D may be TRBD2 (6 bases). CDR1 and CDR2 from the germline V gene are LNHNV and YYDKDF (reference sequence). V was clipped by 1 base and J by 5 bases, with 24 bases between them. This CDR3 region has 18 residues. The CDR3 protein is CATSRVGVSGPRANEQYF. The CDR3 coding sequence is TGTGCCACCAGCAGAGTAGGGGTTAGCGGACCGCGGGCCAACGAGCAGTACTTC.

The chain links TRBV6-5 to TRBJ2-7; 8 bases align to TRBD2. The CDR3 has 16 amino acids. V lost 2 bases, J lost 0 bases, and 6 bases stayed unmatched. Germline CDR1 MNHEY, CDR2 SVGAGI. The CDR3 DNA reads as TGTGCCAGCAGTTACACACTAGCGGTTAGCTCCTACGAGCAGTACTTC. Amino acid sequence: CASSYTLAVSSYEQYF.